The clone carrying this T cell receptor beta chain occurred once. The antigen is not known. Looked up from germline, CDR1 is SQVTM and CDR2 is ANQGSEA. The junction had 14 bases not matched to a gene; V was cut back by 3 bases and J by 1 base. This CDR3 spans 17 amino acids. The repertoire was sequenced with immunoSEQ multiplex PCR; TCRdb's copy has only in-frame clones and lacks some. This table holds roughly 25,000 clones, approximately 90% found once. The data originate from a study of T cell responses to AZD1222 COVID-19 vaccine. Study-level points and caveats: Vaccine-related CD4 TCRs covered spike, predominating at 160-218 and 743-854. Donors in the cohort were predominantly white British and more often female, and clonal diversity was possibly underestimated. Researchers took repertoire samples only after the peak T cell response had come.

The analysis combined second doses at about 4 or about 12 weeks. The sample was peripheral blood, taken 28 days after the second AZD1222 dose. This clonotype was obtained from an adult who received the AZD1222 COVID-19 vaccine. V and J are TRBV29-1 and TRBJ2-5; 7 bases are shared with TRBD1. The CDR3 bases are TGCAGCGTTGAGGGGCTCCTAGGGGGCCTTTCCCAAGAGACCCAGTACTTC. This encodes CSVEGLLGGLSQETQYF. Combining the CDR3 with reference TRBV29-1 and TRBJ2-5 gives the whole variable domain SAVISQKPSRDICQRGTSLTIQCQVDSQVTMMFWYRQQPGQSLTLIATANQGSEATYESGFVIDKFPISRPNLTFSTLTVSNMSPEDSSIYLCSVEGLLGGLSQETQYFGPGTRLLVL.